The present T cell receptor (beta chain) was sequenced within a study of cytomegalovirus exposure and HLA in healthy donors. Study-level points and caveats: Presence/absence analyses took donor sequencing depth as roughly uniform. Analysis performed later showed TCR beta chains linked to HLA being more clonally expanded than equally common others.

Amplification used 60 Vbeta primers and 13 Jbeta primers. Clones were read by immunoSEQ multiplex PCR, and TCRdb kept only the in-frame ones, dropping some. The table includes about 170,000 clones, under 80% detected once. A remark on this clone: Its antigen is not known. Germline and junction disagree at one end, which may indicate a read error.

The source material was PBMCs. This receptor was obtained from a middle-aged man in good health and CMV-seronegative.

The CDR3 DNA reads as TGTGCCAGCAGCCAAGGCGACAGGGGAGTTCAAGGGACCCAGTACTTC. Its translation is CASSQGDRGVQGTQYF. This chain connects TRBV14 to TRBJ2-5; TRBD1 matches 8 bases. The germline CDR1 and CDR2 sequences are SGHDN and FVKESK. The CDR3 has 16 amino acids.